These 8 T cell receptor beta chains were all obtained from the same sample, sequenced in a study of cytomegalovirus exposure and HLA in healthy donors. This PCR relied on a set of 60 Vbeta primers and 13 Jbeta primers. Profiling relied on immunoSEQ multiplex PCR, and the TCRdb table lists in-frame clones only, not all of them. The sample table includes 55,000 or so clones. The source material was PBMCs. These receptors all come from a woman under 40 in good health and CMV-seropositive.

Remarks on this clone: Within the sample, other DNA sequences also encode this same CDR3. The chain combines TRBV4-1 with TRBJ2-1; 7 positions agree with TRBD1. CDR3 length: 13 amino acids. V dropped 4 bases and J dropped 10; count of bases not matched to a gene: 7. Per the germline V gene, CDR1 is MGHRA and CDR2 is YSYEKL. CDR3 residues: CASSPKGAREQFF. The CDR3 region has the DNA TGCGCCAGCAGCCCAAAGGGGGCGCGAGAGCAGTTCTTC.

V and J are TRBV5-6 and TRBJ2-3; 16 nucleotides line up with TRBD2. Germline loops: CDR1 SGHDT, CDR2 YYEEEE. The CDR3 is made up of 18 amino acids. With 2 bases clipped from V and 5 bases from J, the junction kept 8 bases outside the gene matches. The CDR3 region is CASSLPGTSGGAIDTQYF. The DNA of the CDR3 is TGTGCCAGCAGCTTACCCGGGACTAGCGGGGGGGCCATAGATACGCAGTATTTT.

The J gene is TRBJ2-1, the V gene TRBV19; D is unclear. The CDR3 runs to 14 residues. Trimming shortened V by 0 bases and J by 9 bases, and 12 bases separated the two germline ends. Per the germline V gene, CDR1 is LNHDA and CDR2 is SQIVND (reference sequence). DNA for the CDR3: TGTGCCAGTAGTATAGATCCGGGTCGCCGTGAGCAGTTCTTC. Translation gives CASSIDPGRREQFF.

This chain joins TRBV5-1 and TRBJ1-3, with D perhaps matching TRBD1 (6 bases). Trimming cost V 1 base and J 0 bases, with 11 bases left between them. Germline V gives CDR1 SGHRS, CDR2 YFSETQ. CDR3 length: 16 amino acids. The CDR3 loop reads CASSLQGTDSGNTIYF. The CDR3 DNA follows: TGCGCCAGCAGCTTGCAGGGGACCGACTCTGGAAACACCATATATTTT.

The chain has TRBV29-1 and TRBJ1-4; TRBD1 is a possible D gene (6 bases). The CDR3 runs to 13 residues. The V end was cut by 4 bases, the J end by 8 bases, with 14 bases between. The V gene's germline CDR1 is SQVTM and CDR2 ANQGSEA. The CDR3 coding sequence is TGCAGCGTTGGGCAGGGGAAGAACGAAAAACTGTTTTTT. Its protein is CSVGQGKNEKLFF.

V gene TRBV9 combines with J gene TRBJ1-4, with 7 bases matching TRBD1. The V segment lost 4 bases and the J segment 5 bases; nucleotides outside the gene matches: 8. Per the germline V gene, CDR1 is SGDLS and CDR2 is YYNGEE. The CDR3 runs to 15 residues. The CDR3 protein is CASSYQDRPNEKLFF. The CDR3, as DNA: TGTGCCAGCAGCTATCAGGACAGGCCGAATGAAAAACTGTTTTTT.

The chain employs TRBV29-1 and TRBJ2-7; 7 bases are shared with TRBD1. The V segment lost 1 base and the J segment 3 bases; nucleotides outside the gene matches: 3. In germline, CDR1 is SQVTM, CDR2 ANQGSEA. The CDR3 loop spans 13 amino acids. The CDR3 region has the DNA TGCAGCGTTGAAGGGGCAGGGGGCTACGAGCAGTACTTC. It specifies CSVEGAGGYEQYF.

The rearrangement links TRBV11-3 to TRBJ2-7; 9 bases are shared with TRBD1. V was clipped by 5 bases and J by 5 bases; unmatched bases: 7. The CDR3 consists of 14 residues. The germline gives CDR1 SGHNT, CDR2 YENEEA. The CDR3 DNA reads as TGTGCCAGCAGCGTCCGGGACAGGGTACACGAGCAGTACTTC. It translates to CASSVRDRVHEQYF.